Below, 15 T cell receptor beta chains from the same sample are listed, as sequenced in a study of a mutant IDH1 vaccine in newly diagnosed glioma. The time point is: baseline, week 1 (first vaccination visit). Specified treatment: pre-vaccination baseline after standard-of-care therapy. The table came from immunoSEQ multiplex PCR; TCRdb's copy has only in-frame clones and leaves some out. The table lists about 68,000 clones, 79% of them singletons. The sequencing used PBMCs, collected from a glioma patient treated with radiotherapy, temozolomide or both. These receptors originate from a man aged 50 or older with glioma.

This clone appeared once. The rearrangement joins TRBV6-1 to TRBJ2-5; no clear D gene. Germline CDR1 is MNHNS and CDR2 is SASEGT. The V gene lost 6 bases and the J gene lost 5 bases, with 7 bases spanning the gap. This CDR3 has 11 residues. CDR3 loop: CASRTAETQYF. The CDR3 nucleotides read TGTGCCAGCAGGACCGCGGAGACCCAGTACTTC.

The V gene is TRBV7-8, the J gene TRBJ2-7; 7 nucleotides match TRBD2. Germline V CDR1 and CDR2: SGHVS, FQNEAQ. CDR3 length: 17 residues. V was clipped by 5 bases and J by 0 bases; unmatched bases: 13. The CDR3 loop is CASSLPRASGASYEQYF. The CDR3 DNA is TGTGCCAGCAGCCTTCCGCGGGCCAGCGGGGCCTCCTACGAGCAGTACTTC.

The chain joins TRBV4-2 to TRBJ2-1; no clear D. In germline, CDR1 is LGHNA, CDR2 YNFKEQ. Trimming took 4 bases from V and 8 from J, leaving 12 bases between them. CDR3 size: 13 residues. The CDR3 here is CASSPLFWDEQFF. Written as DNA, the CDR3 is TGTGCCAGCAGCCCCCTTTTCTGGGATGAGCAGTTCTTC.

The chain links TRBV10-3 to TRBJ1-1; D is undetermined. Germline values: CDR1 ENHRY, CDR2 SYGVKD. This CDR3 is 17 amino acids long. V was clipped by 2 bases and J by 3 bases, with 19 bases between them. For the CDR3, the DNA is TGTGCCATCAGTGAGAACCCAGGCCAGATAGGAGACACTGAAGCTTTCTTT. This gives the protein CAISENPGQIGDTEAFF.

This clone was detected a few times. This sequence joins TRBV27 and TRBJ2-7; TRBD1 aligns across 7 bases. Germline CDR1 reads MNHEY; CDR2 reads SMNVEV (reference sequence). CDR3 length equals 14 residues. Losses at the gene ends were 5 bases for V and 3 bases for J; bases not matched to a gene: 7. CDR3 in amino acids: CASSPETGNYEQYF. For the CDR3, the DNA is TGTGCCAGCAGTCCAGAGACAGGGAACTACGAGCAGTACTTC.

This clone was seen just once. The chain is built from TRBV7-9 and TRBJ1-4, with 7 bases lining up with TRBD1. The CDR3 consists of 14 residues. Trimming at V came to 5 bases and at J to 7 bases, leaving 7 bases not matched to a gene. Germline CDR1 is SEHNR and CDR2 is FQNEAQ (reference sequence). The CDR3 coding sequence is TGTGCCAGCAGCCTACGACAGGGCAGTGAAAAACTGTTTTTT. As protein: CASSLRQGSEKLFF.

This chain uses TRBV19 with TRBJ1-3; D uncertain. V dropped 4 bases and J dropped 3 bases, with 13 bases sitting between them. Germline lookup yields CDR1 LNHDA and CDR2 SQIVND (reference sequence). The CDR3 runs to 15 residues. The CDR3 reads CASSTRAGLGNTIYF. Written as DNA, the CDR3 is TGTGCCAGTAGTACCCGGGCAGGTCTTGGAAACACCATATATTTT.

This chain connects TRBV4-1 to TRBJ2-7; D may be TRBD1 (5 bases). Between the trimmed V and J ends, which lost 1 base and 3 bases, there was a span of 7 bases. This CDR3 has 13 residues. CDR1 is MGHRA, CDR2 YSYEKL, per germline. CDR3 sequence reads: CASSQVGVYEQYF. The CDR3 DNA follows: TGCGCCAGCAGCCAAGTAGGGGTCTACGAGCAGTACTTC.

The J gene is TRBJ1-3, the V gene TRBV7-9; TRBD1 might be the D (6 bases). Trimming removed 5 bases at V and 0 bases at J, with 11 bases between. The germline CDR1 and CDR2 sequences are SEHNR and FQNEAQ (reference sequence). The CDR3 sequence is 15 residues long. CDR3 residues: CASSIQTGSGNTIYF. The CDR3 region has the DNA TGTGCCAGCAGCATCCAGACAGGCTCTGGAAACACCATATATTTT. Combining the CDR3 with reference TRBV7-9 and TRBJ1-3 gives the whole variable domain DTGVSQNPRHKITKRGQNVTFRCDPISEHNRLYWYRQTLGQGPEFLTYFQNEAQLEKSRLLSDRFSAERPKGSFSTLEIQRTEQGDSAMYLCASSIQTGSGNTIYFGEGSWLTVV.

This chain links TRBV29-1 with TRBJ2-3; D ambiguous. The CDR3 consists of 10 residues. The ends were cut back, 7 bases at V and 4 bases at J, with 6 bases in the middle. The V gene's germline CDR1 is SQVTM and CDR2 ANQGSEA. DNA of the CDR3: TGCAGCGCAGGCCCAGATACGCAGTATTTT. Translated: CSAGPDTQYF.

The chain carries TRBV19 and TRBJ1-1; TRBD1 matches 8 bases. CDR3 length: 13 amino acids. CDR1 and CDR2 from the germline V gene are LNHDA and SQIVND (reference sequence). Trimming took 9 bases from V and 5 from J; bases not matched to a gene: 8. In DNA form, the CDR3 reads TGTGCCAGCAAGACAGGGGTGGGGACTGAAGCTTTCTTT. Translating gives CASKTGVGTEAFF. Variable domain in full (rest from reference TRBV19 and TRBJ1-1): DGGITQSPKYLFRKEGQNVTLSCEQNLNHDAMYWYRQDPGQGLRLIYYSQIVNDFQKGDIAEGYSVSREKKESFPLTVTSAQKNPTAFYLCASKTGVGTEAFFGQGTRLTVV.

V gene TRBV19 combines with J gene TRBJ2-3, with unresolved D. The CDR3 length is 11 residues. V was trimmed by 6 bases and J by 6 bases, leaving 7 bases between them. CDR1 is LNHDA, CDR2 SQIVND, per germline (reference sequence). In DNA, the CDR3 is TGTGCCAGTAGCCCCGACGATACGCAGTATTTT. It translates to CASSPDDTQYF.

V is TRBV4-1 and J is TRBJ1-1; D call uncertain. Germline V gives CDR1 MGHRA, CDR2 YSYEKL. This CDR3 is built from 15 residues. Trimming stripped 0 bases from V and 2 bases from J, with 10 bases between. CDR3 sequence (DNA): TGCGCCAGCAGCCAAGAGGCCGTGGGAAACACTGAAGCTTTCTTT. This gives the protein CASSQEAVGNTEAFF.

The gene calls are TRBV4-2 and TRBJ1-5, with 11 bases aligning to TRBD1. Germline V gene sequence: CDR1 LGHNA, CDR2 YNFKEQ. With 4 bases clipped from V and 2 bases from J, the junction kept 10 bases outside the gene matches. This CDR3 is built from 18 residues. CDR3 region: CASSLGQGGVSGNQPQHF. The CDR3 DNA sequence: TGTGCCAGCAGCCTGGGACAGGGGGGAGTTAGTGGCAATCAGCCCCAGCATTTT.

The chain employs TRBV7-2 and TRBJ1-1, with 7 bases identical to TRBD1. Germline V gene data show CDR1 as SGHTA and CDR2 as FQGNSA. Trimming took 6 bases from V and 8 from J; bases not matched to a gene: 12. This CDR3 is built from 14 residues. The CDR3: CASSSGTASLEAFF. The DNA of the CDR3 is TGTGCCAGCAGTTCTGGGACAGCTTCCCTAGAAGCTTTCTTT. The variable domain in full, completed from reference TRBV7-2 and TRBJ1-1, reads GAGVSQSPSNKVTEKGKDVELRCDPISGHTALYWYRQSLGQGLEFLIYFQGNSAPDKSGLPSDRFSAERTGGSVSTLTIQRTQQEDSAVYLCASSSGTASLEAFFGQGTRLTVV.